Listed below are T cell receptor beta chains from one sample, sequenced in a study of immune evolution from preneoplasia to lung adenocarcinoma. Data came from immunoSEQ multiplex PCR; TCRdb stores just in-frame clones and leaves some out. The repertoire holds tens of thousands of clones, with under 85% as singletons. The sample comprised FFPE invasive lung adenocarcinoma tissue. The receptors were sampled from a person between 55 and 69 years old with lung adenocarcinoma. The CDR3 runs from the conserved cysteine through the conserved F or W. The order of the fields is clone size, CDR3 length, J gene, D gene, V gene, CDR3 DNA, CDR3 protein. D genes are given only for firm matches. For some rows the clone size is stated as once, few or many, or as a class when expanded; others skip it.

NA | 14 | TRBJ1-3 | NA | TRBV28 | TGTGCCAGCAGAGGGACGGCCGCTGGAAACACCATATATTTT | CASRGTAAGNTIYF
NA | 12 | TRBJ1-2 | NA | TRBV19 | TGTGCCAGTAGTCCGGGACGCGGAGGCTACACCTTC | CASSPGRGGYTF
NA | 16 | TRBJ1-5 | TRBD1 | TRBV28 | TGTGCCAGCAGCAGAATACAGGGGATTGGCTATCAGCCCCAGCATTTT | CASSRIQGIGYQPQHF
NA | 16 | TRBJ2-3 | TRBD2 | TRBV7-2 | TGTGCCAGCAGCAAAACTAGCGGGAGGGCCGGAGATACGCAGTATTTT | CASSKTSGRAGDTQYF
NA | 15 | TRBJ2-2 | NA | TRBV7-2 | TGTGCCAGCAGGGCCCGGGGCCTAAACACCGGGGAGCTGTTTTTT | CASRARGLNTGELFF
NA | 15 | TRBJ2-1 | NA | TRBV19 | TGTGCCAGTAGTATAGGCGCGGGGACTTACTATGAGCAGTTCTTC | CASSIGAGTYYEQFF
NA | 12 | TRBJ2-4 | NA | TRBV6-5 | TGTGCCAGCAGTTACCCCCCGGTTCTTCAGTACTTC | CASSYPPVLQYF
NA | 11 | TRBJ2-7 | NA | TRBV20-1 | TGCAGTGCAAGAAAAGCTGGCGAGCAGTACTTC | CSARKAGEQYF
NA | 14 | TRBJ2-5 | NA | TRBV19 | TGTGCCAGTATGGGGGTCGGGTCCCAAGAGACCCAGTACTTC | CASMGVGSQETQYF
NA | 15 | TRBJ2-7 | NA | TRBV5-5 | TGTGCCAGCAGCCAAGATCGGTCGAGCTCCTACGAGCAGTACTTC | CASSQDRSSSYEQYF
NA | 12 | TRBJ2-3 | NA | TRBV7-6 | TGTGCCAGCAGCCCGAACACAGATACGCAGTATTTT | CASSPNTDTQYF
NA | 14 | TRBJ1-1 | TRBD1 | TRBV13 | TGTGCCAGCAGCTTGGGACAGGGGAACACTGAAGCTTTCTTT | CASSLGQGNTEAFF
NA | 16 | TRBJ1-2 | NA | TRBV11-2 | TGTGCCAGCAGCTTATCCCGGGACGGCTCTAACTATGGCTACACCTTC | CASSLSRDGSNYGYTF
NA | 15 | TRBJ2-7 | TRBD1 | TRBV28 | TGTGCCAGCAGTTCCGTTCGACAGGGTGGCTACGAGCAGTACTTC | CASSSVRQGGYEQYF
NA | 13 | TRBJ2-3 | NA | TRBV19 | TGTGCCAGTAGTATCGTAGTTGCAGATACGCAGTATTTT | CASSIVVADTQYF
NA | 15 | TRBJ1-2 | TRBD1 | TRBV7-2 | TGTGCCAGCAGCCCTACGGCAGGGGGAAACTATGGCTACACCTTC | CASSPTAGGNYGYTF
NA | 19 | TRBJ2-1 | TRBD2 | TRBV18 | TGTGCCAGCTCGTCGGAAGGACTAGCGGGAGCAGGGTCCTACAATGAGCAGTTCTTC | CASSSEGLAGAGSYNEQFF
NA | 15 | TRBJ2-7 | TRBD1 | TRBV9 | TGTGCCAGCAGCGTAACGGGACAGGATCGGGACGAGCAGTACTTC | CASSVTGQDRDEQYF
NA | 13 | TRBJ2-7 | TRBD1 | TRBV28 | TGTGCCAGCAGTGCCTGGACAGGGAGGGAGCAGTACTTC | CASSAWTGREQYF
NA | 14 | TRBJ1-4 | TRBD1 | TRBV29-1 | TGCAGCGTTGCTGACAGGGGTTCTAATGAAAAACTGTTTTTT | CSVADRGSNEKLFF
NA | 16 | TRBJ2-3 | TRBD2 | TRBV5-1 | TGCGCCAGCAGCGCCGCTCGCGCGGGAGGGATAGATACGCAGTATTTT | CASSAARAGGIDTQYF
NA | 14 | TRBJ2-5 | TRBD1 | TRBV5-1 | TGCGCCAGCAGCTTCATAGGGACAGAAGAGACCCAGTACTTC | CASSFIGTEETQYF
NA | 15 | TRBJ1-4 | TRBD1 | TRBV29-1 | TGCAGCGCAATGGGACAGGGGGCAGCTAATGAAAAACTGTTTTTT | CSAMGQGAANEKLFF
few | 13 | TRBJ1-3 | NA | TRBV5-1 | TGCGCCAGCAGCTTGGATTTTCGAAACACCATATATTTT | CASSLDFRNTIYF
NA | 14 | TRBJ1-1 | NA | TRBV6-5 | TGTGCCAGCAGCTTGTCCAGGGTGAACACTGAAGCTTTCTTT | CASSLSRVNTEAFF
NA | 16 | TRBJ2-2 | NA | TRBV18 | TGTGCCAGCTCACCACCGTATTCGACAGCCACCGGGGAGCTGTTTTTT | CASSPPYSTATGELFF
NA | 13 | TRBJ2-7 | NA | TRBV11-1 | TGTGCCAGCAGCTTACCAGAGACCTACGAGCAGTACTTC | CASSLPETYEQYF
NA | 13 | TRBJ2-7 | NA | TRBV5-1 | TGCGCCAGCCGGCAGGGATTTGCCTACGAGCAGTACTTC | CASRQGFAYEQYF